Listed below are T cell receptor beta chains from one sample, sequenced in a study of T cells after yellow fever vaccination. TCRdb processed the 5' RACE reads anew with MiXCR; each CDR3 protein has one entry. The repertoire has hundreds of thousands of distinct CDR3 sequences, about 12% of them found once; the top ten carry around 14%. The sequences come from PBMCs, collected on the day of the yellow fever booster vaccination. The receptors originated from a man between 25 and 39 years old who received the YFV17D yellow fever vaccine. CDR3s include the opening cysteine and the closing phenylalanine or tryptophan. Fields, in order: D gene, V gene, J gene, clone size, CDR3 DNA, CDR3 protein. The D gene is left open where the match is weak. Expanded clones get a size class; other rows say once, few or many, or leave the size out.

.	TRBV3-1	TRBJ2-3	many	TGTGCCAGCAGCCCGACCGGGGATACGCAGTATTTT	CASSPTGDTQYF
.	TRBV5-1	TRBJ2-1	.	TGCGCCAGCAGCTTGGCCATCTACAATGAGCAGTTCTTC	CASSLAIYNEQFF
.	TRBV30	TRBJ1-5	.	TGTGCCCGTAGCACCAATCAGCCCCAGCATTTT	CARSTNQPQHF
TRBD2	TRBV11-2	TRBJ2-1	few	TGTGCCAGCAGCTTAAAGGGGCTAGCGGGAACAAATGAGCAGTTCTTC	CASSLKGLAGTNEQFF
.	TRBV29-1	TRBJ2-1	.	TGCAGCGGGACATCTCCCAATGAGCAGTTCTTC	CSGTSPNEQFF
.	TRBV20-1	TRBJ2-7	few	TGCAGTGCTAGCCCGGGAGCCTACGAGCAGTACTTC	CSASPGAYEQYF
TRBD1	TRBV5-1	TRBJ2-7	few	TGCGCCAGCAGCTTACCGGGACAGGGTTACAAAGAGCAGTACTTC	CASSLPGQGYKEQYF
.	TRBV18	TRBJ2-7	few	TGTGCCAGCTCACCCGTCCAAGCAGGCTACGAGCAGTACTTC	CASSPVQAGYEQYF
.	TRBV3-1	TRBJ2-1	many	TGTGCCAGCAGCCAAGGAATCTACAATGAGCAGTTCTTC	CASSQGIYNEQFF
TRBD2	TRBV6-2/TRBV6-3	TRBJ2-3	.	TGTGCCAGCACGACAGGACTAGCTGCAGATACGCAGTATTTT	CASTTGLAADTQYF
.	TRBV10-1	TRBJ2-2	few	TGCGCCAGCAGTGAGGGGGAAGGAACGGGGGAGCTGTTTTTT	CASSEGEGTGELFF
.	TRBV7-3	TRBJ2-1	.	TGTGCCAGCAGCTTACTACAGGGTCTTCCCAATGAGCAGTTCTTC	CASSLLQGLPNEQFF
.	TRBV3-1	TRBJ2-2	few	TGTGCCATCAAAGGGGCCGGGGAGCTGTTTTTT	CAIKGAGELFF
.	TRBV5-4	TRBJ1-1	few	TGTGCCAGCAGCCTAACTGATCGGGCTGAAGCTTTCTTT	CASSLTDRAEAFF
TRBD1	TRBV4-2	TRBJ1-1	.	TGTGCCAGCAGCCAGGGGAGGGGGCTGAACACTGAAGCTTTCTTT	CASSQGRGLNTEAFF
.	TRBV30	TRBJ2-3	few	TGTGCCTGGGGGCCTGGGGGCGGGCTTACGCAGTATTTT	CAWGPGGGLTQYF
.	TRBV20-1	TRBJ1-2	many	TGCAGTGCTCGGAAGTTAGGGGGCTACACCTTC	CSARKLGGYTF
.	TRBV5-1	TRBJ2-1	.	TGCGCCAGCAGCTCGGGTCCGTCGGAGCAGTTCTTC	CASSSGPSEQFF
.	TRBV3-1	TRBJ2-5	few	TGTGCCAGCAGCCGCCGAGGAGGTGGGCAAGAGACCCAGTACTTC	CASSRRGGGQETQYF
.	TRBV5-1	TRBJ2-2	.	TGCGCCAGCAGTTCCCTTAGTACGCTAGTCCCCCGACTAGGCGGGGAGCTGTTTTTT	CASSSLSTLVPRLGGELFF
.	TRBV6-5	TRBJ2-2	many	TGTGCCAGCAGTTACGCAGGGGGACTGAGGGAGCTGTTTTTT	CASSYAGGLRELFF
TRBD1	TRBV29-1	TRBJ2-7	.	TGCAGCGGAAAGCTGGGACAGGGGGGCGAGCAGTACTTC	CSGKLGQGGEQYF
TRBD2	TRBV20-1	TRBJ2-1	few	TGCAGTGCTAGAGATTTGGCCTTTGGGCGGGAGGTAAATGAGCAGTTCTTC	CSARDLAFGREVNEQFF
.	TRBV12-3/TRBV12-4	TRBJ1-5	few	TGTGCCTCCCTTGAGGGCCGATACAATCAGCCCCAGCATTTT	CASLEGRYNQPQHF
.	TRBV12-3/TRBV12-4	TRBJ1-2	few	TGTGCCAGCAGTTTTTCCAACTCCTATGGCTACACCTTC	CASSFSNSYGYTF
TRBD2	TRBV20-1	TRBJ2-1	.	TGCAGTGCTAGATCCGCTAGCGGGGGGAATGAGCAGTTCTTC	CSARSASGGNEQFF
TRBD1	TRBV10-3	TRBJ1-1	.	TGTGCCATCAGACCCGGGACAGGGGTCAGGGACACTGAAGCTTTCTTT	CAIRPGTGVRDTEAFF
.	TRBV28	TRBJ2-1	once	TGTGCCAGCAGTTGGGACTCTTTTTTCCAGTTCTTC	CASSWDSFFQFF
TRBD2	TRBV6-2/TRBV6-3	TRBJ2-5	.	TGTGCCAGCAGAGACCTGGGGAGGGGAGAGACCCAGTACTTC	CASRDLGRGETQYF
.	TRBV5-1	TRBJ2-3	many	TGCGCCAGCAGCCCAGAGGCTAGTCGGAGCACAGATACGCAGTATTTT	CASSPEASRSTDTQYF
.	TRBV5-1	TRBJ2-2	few	TGCGCCAGCAGCCTCCTCCGACCGCCCGCTGACACCGGGGAGCTGTTTTTT	CASSLLRPPADTGELFF
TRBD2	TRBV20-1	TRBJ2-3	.	TGCAGTGCTACTCACCCGGGACTAGCGGGAGTGGTAGATACGCAGTATTTT	CSATHPGLAGVVDTQYF
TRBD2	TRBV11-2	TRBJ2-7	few	TGTGCCAGCAGACCGGGACTAGCGGTGCTTTACGAGCAGTACTTC	CASRPGLAVLYEQYF
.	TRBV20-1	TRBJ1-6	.	TGCAGTGCTAGGCGGCAGGGAAATGTCATAACACCCCTCCACTTT	CSARRQGNVITPLHF
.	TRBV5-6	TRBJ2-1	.	TGTGCCAGCAGCTTGGAACTAGAAGGGAATGAGCAGTTCTTC	CASSLELEGNEQFF
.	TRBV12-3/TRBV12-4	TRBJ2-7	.	TGTGCCAGCAGTTGGAGCCGGGGGTGGAACGAGCAGTACTTC	CASSWSRGWNEQYF
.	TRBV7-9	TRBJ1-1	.	TGTGCCAGCAGCCCTGGGGGCTGGTCTGAAGCTTTCTTT	CASSPGGWSEAFF
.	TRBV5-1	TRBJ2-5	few	TGCGCCAGCAGCTTGGTAGGAGGGCTCGGAGAGACCCAGTACTTC	CASSLVGGLGETQYF